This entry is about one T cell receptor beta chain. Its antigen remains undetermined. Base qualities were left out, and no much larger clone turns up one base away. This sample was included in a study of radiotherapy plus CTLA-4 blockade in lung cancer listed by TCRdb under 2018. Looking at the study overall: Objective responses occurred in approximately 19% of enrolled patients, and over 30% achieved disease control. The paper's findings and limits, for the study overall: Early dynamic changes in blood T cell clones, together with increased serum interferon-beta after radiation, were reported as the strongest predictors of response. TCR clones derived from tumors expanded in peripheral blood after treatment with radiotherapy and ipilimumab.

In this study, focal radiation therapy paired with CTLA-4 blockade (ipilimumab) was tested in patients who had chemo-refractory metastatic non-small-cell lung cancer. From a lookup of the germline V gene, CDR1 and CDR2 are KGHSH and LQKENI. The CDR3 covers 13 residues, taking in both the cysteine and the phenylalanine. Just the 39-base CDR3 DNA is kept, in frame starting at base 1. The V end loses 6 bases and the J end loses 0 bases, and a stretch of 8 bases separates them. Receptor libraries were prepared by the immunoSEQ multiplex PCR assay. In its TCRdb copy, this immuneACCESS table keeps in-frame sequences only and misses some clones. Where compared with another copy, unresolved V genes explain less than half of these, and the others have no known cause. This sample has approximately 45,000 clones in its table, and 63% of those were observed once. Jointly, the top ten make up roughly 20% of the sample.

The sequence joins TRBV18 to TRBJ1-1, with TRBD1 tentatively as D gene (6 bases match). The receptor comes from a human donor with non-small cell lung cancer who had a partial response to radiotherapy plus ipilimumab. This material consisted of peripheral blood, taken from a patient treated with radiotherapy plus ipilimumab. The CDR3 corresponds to CASSGGLNTEAFF. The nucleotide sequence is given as TGTGCCAGCTCGGGGGGGCTGAACACTGAAGCTTTCTTT. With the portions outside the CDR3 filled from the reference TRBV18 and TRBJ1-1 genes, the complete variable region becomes NAGVMQNPRHLVRRRGQEARLRCSPMKGHSHVYWYRQLPEEGLKFMVYLQKENIIDESGMPKERFSAEFPKEGPSILRIQQVVRGDSAAYFCASSGGLNTEAFFGQGTRLTVV.